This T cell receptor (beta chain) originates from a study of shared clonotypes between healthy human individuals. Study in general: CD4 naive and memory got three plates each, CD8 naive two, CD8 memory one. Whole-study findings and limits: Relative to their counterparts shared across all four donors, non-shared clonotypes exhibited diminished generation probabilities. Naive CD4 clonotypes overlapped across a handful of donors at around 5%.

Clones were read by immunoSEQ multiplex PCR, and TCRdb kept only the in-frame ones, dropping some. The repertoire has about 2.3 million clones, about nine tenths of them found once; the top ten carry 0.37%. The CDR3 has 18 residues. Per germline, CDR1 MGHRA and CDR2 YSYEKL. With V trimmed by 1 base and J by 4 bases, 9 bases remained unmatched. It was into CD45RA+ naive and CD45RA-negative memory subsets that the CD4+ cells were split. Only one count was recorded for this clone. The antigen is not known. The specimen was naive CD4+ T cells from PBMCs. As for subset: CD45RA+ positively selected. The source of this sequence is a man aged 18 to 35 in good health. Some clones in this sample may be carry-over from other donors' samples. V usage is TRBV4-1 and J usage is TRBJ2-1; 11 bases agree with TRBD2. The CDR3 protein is CASSQVATGLAGYNEQFF. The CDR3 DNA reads TGCGCCAGCAGCCAAGTAGCAACCGGACTAGCGGGTTACAATGAGCAGTTCTTC.